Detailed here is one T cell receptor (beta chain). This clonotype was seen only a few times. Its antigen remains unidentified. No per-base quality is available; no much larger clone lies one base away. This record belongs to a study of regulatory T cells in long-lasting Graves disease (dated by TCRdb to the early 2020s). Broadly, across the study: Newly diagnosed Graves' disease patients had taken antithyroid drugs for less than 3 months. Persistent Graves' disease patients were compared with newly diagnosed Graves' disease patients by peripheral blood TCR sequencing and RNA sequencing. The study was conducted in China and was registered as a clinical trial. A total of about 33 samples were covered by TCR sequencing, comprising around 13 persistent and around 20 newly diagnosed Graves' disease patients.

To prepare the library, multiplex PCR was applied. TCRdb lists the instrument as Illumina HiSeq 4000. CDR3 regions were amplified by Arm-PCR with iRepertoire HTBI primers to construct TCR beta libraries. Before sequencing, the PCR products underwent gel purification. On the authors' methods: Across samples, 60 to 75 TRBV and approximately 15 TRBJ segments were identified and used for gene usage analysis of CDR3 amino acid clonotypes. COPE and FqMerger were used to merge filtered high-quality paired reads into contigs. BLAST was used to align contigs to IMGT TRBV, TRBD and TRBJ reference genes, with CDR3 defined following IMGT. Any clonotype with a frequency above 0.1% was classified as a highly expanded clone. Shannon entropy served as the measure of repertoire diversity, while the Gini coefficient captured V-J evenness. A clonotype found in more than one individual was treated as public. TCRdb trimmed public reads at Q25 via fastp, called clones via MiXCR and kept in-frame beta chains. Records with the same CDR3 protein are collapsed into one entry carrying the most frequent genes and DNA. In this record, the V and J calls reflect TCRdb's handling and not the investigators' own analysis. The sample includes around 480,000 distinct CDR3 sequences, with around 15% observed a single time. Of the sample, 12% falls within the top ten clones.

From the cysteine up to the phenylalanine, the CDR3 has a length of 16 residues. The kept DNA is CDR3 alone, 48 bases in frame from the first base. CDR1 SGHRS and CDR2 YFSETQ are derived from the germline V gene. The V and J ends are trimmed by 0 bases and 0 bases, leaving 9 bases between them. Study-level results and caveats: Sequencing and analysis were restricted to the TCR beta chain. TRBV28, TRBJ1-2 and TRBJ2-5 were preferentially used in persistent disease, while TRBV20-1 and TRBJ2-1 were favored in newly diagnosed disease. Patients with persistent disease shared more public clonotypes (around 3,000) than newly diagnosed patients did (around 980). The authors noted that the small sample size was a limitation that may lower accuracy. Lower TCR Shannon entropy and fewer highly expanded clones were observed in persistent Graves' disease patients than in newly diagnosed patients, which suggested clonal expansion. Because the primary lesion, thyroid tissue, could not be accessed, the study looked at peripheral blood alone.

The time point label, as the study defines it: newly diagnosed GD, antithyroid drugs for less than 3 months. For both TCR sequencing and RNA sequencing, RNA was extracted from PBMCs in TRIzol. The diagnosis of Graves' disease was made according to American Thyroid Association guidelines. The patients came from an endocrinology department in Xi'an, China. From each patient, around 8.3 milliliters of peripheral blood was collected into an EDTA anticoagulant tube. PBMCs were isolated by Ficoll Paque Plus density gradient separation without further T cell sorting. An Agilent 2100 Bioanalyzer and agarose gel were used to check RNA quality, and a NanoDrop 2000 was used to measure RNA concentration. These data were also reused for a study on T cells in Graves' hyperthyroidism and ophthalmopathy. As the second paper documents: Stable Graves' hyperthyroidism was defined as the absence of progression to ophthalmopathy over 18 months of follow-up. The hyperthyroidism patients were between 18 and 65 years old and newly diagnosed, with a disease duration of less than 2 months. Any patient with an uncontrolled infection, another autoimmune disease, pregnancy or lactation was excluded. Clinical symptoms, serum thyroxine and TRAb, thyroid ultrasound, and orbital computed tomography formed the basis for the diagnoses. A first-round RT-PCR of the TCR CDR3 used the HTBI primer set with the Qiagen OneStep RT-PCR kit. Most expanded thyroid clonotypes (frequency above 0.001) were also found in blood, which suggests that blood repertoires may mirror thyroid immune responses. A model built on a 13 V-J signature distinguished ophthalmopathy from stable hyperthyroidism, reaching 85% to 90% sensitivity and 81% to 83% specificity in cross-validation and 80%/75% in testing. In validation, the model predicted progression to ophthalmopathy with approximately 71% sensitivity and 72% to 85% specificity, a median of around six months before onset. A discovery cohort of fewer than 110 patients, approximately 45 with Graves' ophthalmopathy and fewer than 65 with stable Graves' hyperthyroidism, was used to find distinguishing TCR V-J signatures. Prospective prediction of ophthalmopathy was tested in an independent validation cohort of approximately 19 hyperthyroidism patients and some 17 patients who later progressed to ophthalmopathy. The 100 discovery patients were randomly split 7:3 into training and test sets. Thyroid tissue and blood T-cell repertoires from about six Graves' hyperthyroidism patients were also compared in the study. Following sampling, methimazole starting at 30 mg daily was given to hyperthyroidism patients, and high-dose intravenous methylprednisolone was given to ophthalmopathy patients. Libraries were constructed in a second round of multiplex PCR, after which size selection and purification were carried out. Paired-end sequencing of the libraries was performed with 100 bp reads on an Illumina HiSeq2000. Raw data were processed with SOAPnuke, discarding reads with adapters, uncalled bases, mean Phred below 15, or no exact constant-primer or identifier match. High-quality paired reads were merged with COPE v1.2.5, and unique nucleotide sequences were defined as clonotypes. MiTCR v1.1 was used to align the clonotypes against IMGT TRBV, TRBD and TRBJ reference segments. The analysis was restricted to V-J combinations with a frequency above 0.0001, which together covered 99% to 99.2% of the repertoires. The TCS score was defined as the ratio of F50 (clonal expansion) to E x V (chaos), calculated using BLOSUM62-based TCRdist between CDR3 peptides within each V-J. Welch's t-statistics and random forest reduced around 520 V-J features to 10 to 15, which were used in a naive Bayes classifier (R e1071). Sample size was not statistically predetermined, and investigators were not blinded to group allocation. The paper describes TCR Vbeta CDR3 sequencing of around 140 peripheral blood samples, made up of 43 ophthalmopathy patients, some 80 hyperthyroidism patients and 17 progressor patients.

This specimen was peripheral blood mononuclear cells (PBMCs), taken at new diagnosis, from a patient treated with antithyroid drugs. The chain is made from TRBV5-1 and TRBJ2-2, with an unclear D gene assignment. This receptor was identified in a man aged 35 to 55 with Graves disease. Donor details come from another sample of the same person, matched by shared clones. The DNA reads TGCGCCAGCAGCTTGGGGTACCTAACGAACACCGGGGAGCTGTTTTTT. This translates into CASSLGYLTNTGELFF.